The rows below give T cell receptor beta chains drawn from one sample of a study of CD8+ T cells in alopecia areata. Repertoires were generated with immunoSEQ multiplex PCR, while TCRdb's copy carries only in-frame clones and drops some. The data contain roughly 210,000 clones, approximately 47% of them seen just once; the ten biggest clones take up over 2%. Sequenced material: CD4+ T cells sorted from blood, taken between weeks 36 and 40, from a patient treated with tofacitinib. Receptors were obtained from a human donor with alopecia areata. Each CDR3 is given with its conserved first and last residue. Fields, in order: clone size, V gene, D gene, J gene, CDR3 protein, CDR3 DNA. D genes are given only for firm matches. Clone size appears in some rows only: once, few, many, or a class for an expanded clone.

size: -
V: TRBV29-1
D: -
J: TRBJ1-5
CDR3: CSVEEQGPNQPQHF
DNA: TGCAGCGTTGAAGAACAGGGCCCCAATCAGCCCCAGCATTTT

size: few
V: TRBV5-1
D: -
J: TRBJ2-1
CDR3: CASNGGTVYNEQFF
DNA: TGCGCCAGCAATGGCGGGACTGTCTACAATGAGCAGTTCTTC

size: -
V: TRBV30
D: -
J: TRBJ1-1
CDR3: CACRPGTEAFF
DNA: TGTGCCTGCCGCCCGGGGACTGAAGCTTTCTTT

size: few
V: TRBV5-6
D: -
J: TRBJ2-3
CDR3: CASSLGLADTQYF
DNA: TGTGCCAGCAGCTTGGGTTTGGCAGATACGCAGTATTTT

size: -
V: TRBV29-1
D: -
J: TRBJ2-3
CDR3: CSVGLGDTQYF
DNA: TGCAGCGTTGGGCTAGGGGATACGCAGTATTTT

size: few
V: TRBV7-8
D: -
J: TRBJ2-7
CDR3: CASSSQSGSTEYF
DNA: TGTGCCAGCAGCTCCCAATCCGGGAGCACGGAGTACTTC

size: -
V: TRBV5-1
D: -
J: TRBJ1-1
CDR3: CASSLGLNTEAFF
DNA: TGCGCCAGCAGCTTGGGATTGAACACTGAAGCTTTCTTT

size: -
V: TRBV29-1
D: TRBD1
J: TRBJ2-5
CDR3: CSLRWTGTGTQYF
DNA: TGCAGCCTCCGTTGGACAGGGACAGGGACCCAGTACTTC

size: few
V: TRBV4-3
D: -
J: TRBJ2-3
CDR3: CASSQVTGFTDTQYF
DNA: TGCGCCAGCAGCCAAGTCACGGGGTTCACAGATACGCAGTATTTT

size: -
V: TRBV5-1
D: TRBD2
J: TRBJ2-1
CDR3: CASSRLAGSDEQFF
DNA: TGCGCCAGCAGTCGGCTAGCGGGATCCGATGAGCAGTTCTTC

size: few
V: TRBV6-6
D: -
J: TRBJ2-2
CDR3: CATFWGANTGELFF
DNA: TGTGCTACGTTCTGGGGGGCGAACACCGGGGAGCTGTTTTTT

size: -
V: TRBV15
D: -
J: TRBJ2-7
CDR3: CATSRDMGGAKQYF
DNA: TGTGCCACCAGCAGAGATATGGGGGGGGCGAAGCAGTACTTC

size: -
V: TRBV29-1
D: -
J: TRBJ2-5
CDR3: CSVVPQGHQETQYF
DNA: TGCAGCGTTGTTCCCCAGGGCCACCAAGAGACCCAGTACTTC

size: -
V: TRBV7-9
D: -
J: TRBJ1-4
CDR3: CASSPGGIATNEKLFF
DNA: TGTGCCAGCAGCCCCGGCGGGATTGCAACTAATGAAAAACTGTTTTTT

size: -
V: TRBV19
D: TRBD1
J: TRBJ2-3
CDR3: CASSVTGTADADTQYF
DNA: TGTGCCAGTAGTGTAACCGGGACAGCTGACGCAGATACGCAGTATTTT

size: few
V: TRBV19
D: -
J: TRBJ2-2
CDR3: CACKRAGELFF
DNA: TGTGCCTGCAAGAGAGCCGGGGAGCTGTTTTTT

size: few
V: TRBV29-1
D: -
J: TRBJ2-2
CDR3: CSARPGVGELFF
DNA: TGCAGCGCCCGGCCCGGGGTCGGGGAGCTGTTTTTT

size: -
V: TRBV15
D: TRBD1
J: TRBJ1-2
CDR3: CATSSRGTATNYGYTF
DNA: TGTGCCACCAGCAGTAGGGGGACAGCCACTAACTATGGCTACACCTTC

size: few
V: TRBV30
D: -
J: TRBJ2-5
CDR3: CAWSGDYQETQYF
DNA: TGTGCCTGGAGTGGGGACTACCAAGAGACCCAGTACTTC

size: -
V: TRBV7-2
D: TRBD2
J: TRBJ2-5
CDR3: CASSLVVGLAVETQYF
DNA: TGTGCCAGCAGCTTAGTCGTGGGACTAGCGGTAGAGACCCAGTACTTC

size: -
V: TRBV11-3
D: -
J: TRBJ2-5
CDR3: CATALGGTQYF
DNA: TGTGCTACAGCCCTTGGCGGGACCCAGTACTTC

size: -
V: TRBV15
D: -
J: TRBJ2-1
CDR3: CATSSLNTAVTNEQFF
DNA: TGTGCCACCAGCAGTTTAAACACGGCTGTAACCAATGAGCAGTTCTTC

size: -
V: TRBV5-1
D: -
J: TRBJ2-4
CDR3: CASSLAEPRIQYF
DNA: TGCGCCAGCAGCTTGGCCGAGCCCCGCATTCAGTACTTC

size: -
V: TRBV4-2
D: -
J: TRBJ1-2
CDR3: CASSQGGGATNYGYTF
DNA: TGTGCCAGCAGCCAAGGCGGCGGGGCGACTAACTATGGCTACACCTTC

size: -
V: TRBV30
D: -
J: TRBJ2-7
CDR3: CAWSPPGALPYEQYF
DNA: TGTGCCTGGAGTCCACCGGGGGCCCTCCCCTACGAGCAGTACTTC

size: -
V: TRBV10-1
D: -
J: TRBJ2-7
CDR3: CASSEMQGTSYEQYF
DNA: TGCGCCAGCAGTGAAATGCAGGGGACGAGCTACGAGCAGTACTTC

size: -
V: TRBV25-1
D: -
J: TRBJ2-7
CDR3: CASSEWGGEQYF
DNA: TGTGCCAGCAGTGAATGGGGCGGCGAGCAGTACTTC

size: few
V: TRBV5-1
D: -
J: TRBJ1-2
CDR3: CASSLTDGGNYGYTF
DNA: TGCGCCAGCAGCTTGACAGATGGGGGAAACTATGGCTACACCTTC

size: few
V: TRBV7-8
D: -
J: TRBJ1-4
CDR3: CASSFGGGRGEKLFF
DNA: TGTGCCAGCAGCTTTGGCGGGGGAAGAGGGGAAAAACTGTTTTTT

size: -
V: TRBV30
D: -
J: TRBJ2-2
CDR3: CAWREGGTGELFF
DNA: TGTGCCTGGAGGGAGGGGGGCACCGGGGAGCTGTTTTTT

size: -
V: TRBV14
D: TRBD1
J: TRBJ2-1
CDR3: CASSQGGRGRRNEQFF
DNA: TGTGCCAGCAGCCAAGGTGGCAGGGGGCGAAGGAATGAGCAGTTCTTC

size: -
V: TRBV30
D: -
J: TRBJ1-1
CDR3: CAWSVHGPNTEAFF
DNA: TGTGCCTGGAGTGTACACGGTCCGAACACTGAAGCTTTCTTT

size: -
V: TRBV7-2
D: TRBD1
J: TRBJ2-3
CDR3: CASSYGTATDTQYF
DNA: TGTGCCAGCAGCTACGGGACAGCCACAGATACGCAGTATTTT

size: few
V: TRBV29-1
D: -
J: TRBJ1-1
CDR3: CSVQRGSDEAFF
DNA: TGCAGCGTTCAAAGGGGGTCTGATGAAGCTTTCTTT

size: -
V: TRBV5-1
D: TRBD1
J: TRBJ1-2
CDR3: CASSLGQGTYGYTF
DNA: TGCGCCAGCAGCTTAGGACAGGGCACCTATGGCTACACCTTC

size: once
V: TRBV5-1
D: TRBD1
J: TRBJ2-7
CDR3: CASSLPGQGSEQYF
DNA: TGCGCCAGCAGCTTACCGGGACAGGGGTCCGAGCAGTACTTC

size: few
V: TRBV7-9
D: -
J: TRBJ1-1
CDR3: CASSSRGGISEAFF
DNA: TGTGCCAGCAGCTCAAGGGGGGGCATTAGTGAAGCTTTCTTT

size: few
V: TRBV11-2
D: TRBD2
J: TRBJ2-1
CDR3: CASSLGGGRARVQFF
DNA: TGTGCCAGCAGCTTAGGAGGCGGGAGGGCCAGGGTGCAGTTCTTC

size: -
V: TRBV7-2
D: -
J: TRBJ1-2
CDR3: CASSVGQLRGYTF
DNA: TGTGCCAGCAGCGTCGGACAGTTACGTGGCTACACCTTC

size: few
V: TRBV14
D: -
J: TRBJ2-2
CDR3: CASSQDLTGELFF
DNA: TGTGCCAGCAGCCAGGACCTCACCGGGGAGCTGTTTTTT

size: -
V: TRBV29-1
D: -
J: TRBJ2-1
CDR3: CSVEAGTQYNEQFF
DNA: TGCAGCGTTGAGGCCGGGACACAATACAATGAGCAGTTCTTC

size: once
V: TRBV29-1
D: -
J: TRBJ1-1
CDR3: CSGGGMAEAFF
DNA: TGCAGCGGGGGGGGTATGGCTGAAGCTTTCTTT

size: -
V: TRBV7-9
D: TRBD2
J: TRBJ2-5
CDR3: CASRRLAGGEETQYF
DNA: TGTGCCAGCCGCAGACTAGCGGGAGGGGAAGAGACCCAGTACTTC

size: few
V: TRBV23-1
D: -
J: TRBJ2-4
CDR3: CASSQWSSSGKNIQYF
DNA: TGCGCCAGCAGTCAATGGTCTAGCAGCGGCAAAAACATTCAGTACTTC

size: -
V: TRBV7-9
D: -
J: TRBJ2-7
CDR3: CASSPRTFSSTYEQYF
DNA: TGTGCCAGCAGCCCCCGGACTTTCTCTTCCACCTACGAGCAGTACTTC

size: few
V: TRBV20-1
D: -
J: TRBJ2-5
CDR3: CSAIQDASRYF
DNA: TGCAGTGCTATCCAGGACGCCTCCAGGTACTTC

size: few
V: TRBV9
D: TRBD2
J: TRBJ2-1
CDR3: CASSVVASGFEQFF
DNA: TGTGCCAGCAGCGTAGTGGCTAGCGGGTTTGAGCAGTTCTTC

size: -
V: TRBV14
D: -
J: TRBJ2-6
CDR3: CASSHRGLSGANVLTF
DNA: TGTGCCAGCAGCCACAGGGGACTCTCTGGGGCCAACGTCCTGACTTTC

size: -
V: TRBV30
D: -
J: TRBJ1-2
CDR3: CAWSAGDTNYGYTF
DNA: TGTGCCTGGAGTGCTGGGGACACAAACTATGGCTACACCTTC

size: -
V: TRBV7-2
D: -
J: TRBJ2-3
CDR3: CASSLGAGVTDTQYF
DNA: TGTGCCAGCAGCTTAGGGGCAGGGGTCACAGATACGCAGTATTTT

size: -
V: TRBV29-1
D: -
J: TRBJ2-1
CDR3: CSVGGRKTGEQFF
DNA: TGCAGCGTTGGGGGCAGGAAGACGGGTGAGCAGTTCTTC

size: -
V: TRBV6-5
D: TRBD2
J: TRBJ2-5
CDR3: CASSYWGREATQYF
DNA: TGTGCCAGCAGTTACTGGGGGAGGGAAGCGACCCAGTACTTC

size: few
V: TRBV15
D: -
J: TRBJ2-5
CDR3: CATSPIRTGAGETQYF
DNA: TGTGCCACCAGCCCCATAAGAACGGGAGCCGGTGAGACCCAGTACTTC

size: few
V: TRBV5-1
D: -
J: TRBJ2-3
CDR3: CASSLVRGNTDTQYF
DNA: TGCGCCAGCAGCTTGGTTCGGGGCAACACAGATACGCAGTATTTT

size: -
V: TRBV14
D: -
J: TRBJ1-2
CDR3: CASSLDLYYGYTF
DNA: TGTGCCAGCAGTTTGGACCTTTATTATGGCTACACCTTC

size: few
V: TRBV7-2
D: -
J: TRBJ1-2
CDR3: CASSYIGQTILGYTF
DNA: TGTGCCAGCAGCTATATCGGTCAGACAATTCTTGGCTACACCTTC

size: -
V: TRBV27
D: -
J: TRBJ2-5
CDR3: CASSLPTTWVETQYF
DNA: TGTGCCAGCAGTCTCCCGACTACTTGGGTCGAGACCCAGTACTTC

size: -
V: TRBV6-4
D: TRBD2
J: TRBJ2-7
CDR3: CARGTSDEQYF
DNA: TGTGCCAGAGGGACTAGTGACGAGCAGTACTTC

size: -
V: TRBV10-3
D: TRBD2
J: TRBJ2-1
CDR3: CAIKEASGIRNEQFF
DNA: TGTGCCATCAAGGAAGCTAGCGGGATAAGGAATGAGCAGTTCTTC